Listed here are 2 T cell receptor beta chains from one sample, sequenced in a study of cytomegalovirus exposure and HLA in healthy donors. This PCR relied on a set of 60 Vbeta primers and 13 Jbeta primers. Assay used: immunoSEQ multiplex PCR; TCRdb lists only in-frame clones, some missing. The repertoire has some 120,000 clones, 77% of them found once; the top ten carry 3.7%. Material for sequencing was PBMCs. Source of these receptors: a human donor in good health.

This clone came up a few times. The chain uses TRBV21-1 and TRBJ2-2; the DNA was not compared with TRBD1, the D call given in the table. TRBV21-1 constitutes a pseudogene. The length of the CDR3 is 17 residues. The DNA for the CDR3 is TGTGCCAGCAGCAACCCGAACCCGGGACAGGGTATTTTACAGCTGTTTTTT. This codes for CASSNPNPGQGILQLFF.

J is TRBJ2-3 and V is TRBV6-6; D possibly corresponds to TRBD2 (5 bases). Germline-derived CDR1 and CDR2 are MNHNY and SVGAGI (reference sequence). The V end was cut by 6 bases, the J end by 2 bases, with 9 bases between. The CDR3 covers 13 residues. The CDR3 DNA reads TGTGCCAGCAGCAGCGGTTACACAGATACGCAGTATTTT. Protein product: CASSSGYTDTQYF.